This TCR beta chain was recorded in a study of blood T cell repertoires in COVID-19. Measured with immunoSEQ multiplex PCR; TCRdb has only the in-frame clones, and not every one. The table has 150,000 to 250,000 clones, roughly four fifths seen once. Germline V gives CDR1 DFQATT, CDR2 SNEGSKA (reference sequence). The V end was cut by 3 bases, the J end by 3 bases, with 16 bases between. The CDR3 sequence is 15 residues long. What the recovered Cohort 3 donors had was two negative PCRs, clearance, or symptom resolution. The genes are TRBV20-1 and TRBJ2-3; possible D gene TRBD1, 6 bases. The receptor comes from a middle-aged man who had recovered from COVID-19. Material: PBMCs or T cells enriched from blood (not recorded which). The CDR3 DNA reads as TGCAGTGCTAGTCACCAGGGGAGTCGGACAGATACGCAGTATTTT. Protein: CSASHQGSRTDTQYF.